This is a list of T cell receptor beta chains from one sample in a study of blood T cell repertoires in COVID-19. Profiled with immunoSEQ multiplex PCR; TCRdb holds only in-frame clones, not every one. Of some 96,000 clones detected, around nine tenths appear once; the ten largest clones hold 1.7%. Source material: peripheral blood. All receptors derive from a man in his sixties with acute or convalescent COVID-19. CDR3s include the opening cysteine and the closing phenylalanine or tryptophan. A D gene is named only where the DNA matches it firmly. Size is stated for part of the rows, as once, few or many counts, or as a class when the clone is expanded.

few | TRBD1 | TRBJ1-1 | TRBV3-1/TRBV3-2 | TGTGCCAGCAGCCAGCCCGGACAGGGTCGAACTGAAGCTTTCTTT | CASSQPGQGRTEAFF
. | TRBD1 | TRBJ1-2 | TRBV20-1 | TGCAGTGCTAGTAACAGGGGAGGCTATGGCTACACCTTC | CSASNRGGYGYTF
. | TRBD1 | TRBJ1-4 | TRBV28 | TGTGCCAGCAGCCGAGCCGGGACAGGGGCTGAAAAACTGTTTTTT | CASSRAGTGAEKLFF
. | TRBD2 | TRBJ2-3 | TRBV10-2 | TGCGCCAGCAAAAAAAGCGGGGGTTACACAGATACGCAGTATTTT | CASKKSGGYTDTQYF
. | . | TRBJ1-5 | TRBV5-1 | TGCGCCAGCAGCGGGCAGAGCAATCAGCCCCAGCATTTT | CASSGQSNQPQHF
. | TRBD1 | TRBJ1-2 | TRBV19 | TGTGCCAGTAGTAACGGACAGGGAATTTATGGCTACACCTTC | CASSNGQGIYGYTF
. | . | TRBJ1-4 | TRBV5-4 | TGTGCCAGCAGCTCGAGGGACACAAATGAAAAACTGTTTTTT | CASSSRDTNEKLFF
. | TRBD1 | TRBJ1-4 | TRBV6-5 | TGTGCCAGCACTCCTACAGGGGGAGGTCGTGAAAAACTGTTTTTT | CASTPTGGGREKLFF
. | . | TRBJ1-6 | TRBV27 | TGTGCCAGCAGTGGACGGGGGGCTTCACCCCTCCACTTT | CASSGRGASPLHF
. | . | TRBJ1-3 | TRBV24-1 | TGTGCCACCAGCCCCGGACTAAAGGGAAACACCATATATTTT | CATSPGLKGNTIYF
. | TRBD1 | TRBJ1-2 | TRBV6-2/TRBV6-3 | TGTGCCAGCAGTTACTCGAAGGGACAGGGACTCTATGGCTACACCTTC | CASSYSKGQGLYGYTF
. | . | TRBJ2-1 | TRBV7-6 | TGTGCCAGCAGCCCGGGTGGTGAGCAGTTCTTC | CASSPGGEQFF
. | . | TRBJ1-2 | TRBV14 | TGTGCCAGCAGCCGGACAGCCTGGAGTAACTATGGCTACACCTTC | CASSRTAWSNYGYTF
. | . | TRBJ2-2 | TRBV9 | TGTGCCAGCAGCGTAGAATTCGGCGCGGGGCGGGCCGGGGAGCTGTTTTTT | CASSVEFGAGRAGELFF
. | TRBD1 | TRBJ1-1 | TRBV5-1 | TGCGCCAGCAGCTTTACCCAGGGGGTTTCCATGAACACTGAAGCTTTCTTT | CASSFTQGVSMNTEAFF
. | TRBD1 | TRBJ1-2 | TRBV7-2 | TGTGCCAGCAGCCCGAGGGACAGCTCCTACACCTTC | CASSPRDSSYTF
. | . | TRBJ1-1 | TRBV7-2 | TGTGCCAGCAGCTTACTGCAGGAGGTGCGGAGGGCTTTCTTT | CASSLLQEVRRAFF
. | TRBD1 | TRBJ1-2 | TRBV4-1 | TGCGCCAGCAGCCTGTCGGGACAGGGGGCGAGCGGCTATGGCTACACCTTC | CASSLSGQGASGYGYTF
. | . | TRBJ1-3 | TRBV5-1 | TGCGCCAGCAGCTTGGACAGGGCTGGAAACACCATATATTTT | CASSLDRAGNTIYF
. | TRBD1 | TRBJ1-2 | TRBV5-6 | TGTGCCAGCAGCTTGCGGACAGGTGGCTACACCTTC | CASSLRTGGYTF
. | TRBD1 | TRBJ2-7 | TRBV4-2 | TGTGCCAGCAGCCAGGAGACAGGGCGTAAGCAGTACTTC | CASSQETGRKQYF
. | . | TRBJ1-1 | TRBV6-6 | TGTGCCAGCAGTTCACAGGATAACACTGAAGCTTTCTTT | CASSSQDNTEAFF
. | . | TRBJ1-1 | TRBV7-9 | TGTGCCAGCAGCTTTTCGTATGAAGCTTTCTTT | CASSFSYEAFF
. | TRBD2 | TRBJ2-5 | TRBV18 | TGTGCCAGCTCGCCACTAGCGGGGACCCAAGAGACCCAGTACTTC | CASSPLAGTQETQYF
. | . | TRBJ2-1 | TRBV5-1 | TGCGCCAGCAGCTCGGACACAACCAAGTACAATGAGCAGTTCTTC | CASSSDTTKYNEQFF
once | TRBD1 | TRBJ1-5 | TRBV2 | TGTGCCAGCAGCAGAGAGACAGGGGTCGATCAGCCCCAGCATTTT | CASSRETGVDQPQHF
. | . | TRBJ2-3 | TRBV7-9 | TGTGCCAGCAGCTTAGTAACCGGACTTAGCACAGATACGCAGTATTTT | CASSLVTGLSTDTQYF
. | TRBD2 | TRBJ2-2 | TRBV6-5 | TGTGCCAGCAACTCGCGGGGGATCGGGGAGCTGTTTTTT | CASNSRGIGELFF
. | . | TRBJ1-2 | TRBV6-5 | TGTGCCAGCAGTTACCGTGAGGGCAGTCACTATGGCTACACCTTC | CASSYREGSHYGYTF
. | . | TRBJ2-3 | TRBV5-1 | TGCGCCAGCAGCCCGATGGGACACTCCACAGATACGCAGTATTTT | CASSPMGHSTDTQYF
. | . | TRBJ1-2 | TRBV15 | TGTGCCACCAGCAGAGATCAGGGCCGTATCTATGGCTACACCTTC | CATSRDQGRIYGYTF
. | . | TRBJ2-2 | TRBV7-7 | TGTGCCAGCAGCTTAATCAACAGTGACACCGGGGAGCTGTTTTTT | CASSLINSDTGELFF
. | . | TRBJ2-2 | TRBV11-2 | TGTGCCAGCGGGGCCAGGGGAAGCACCGGGGAGCTGTTTTTT | CASGARGSTGELFF
. | TRBD2 | TRBJ2-3 | TRBV5-1 | TGCGCCAGCACCCGGACTAGCGGGGATGATACGCAGTATTTT | CASTRTSGDDTQYF
. | TRBD1 | TRBJ2-2 | TRBV5-4 | TGTGCCAGCAGCGGCCGGGACAGGGGGCGGACCGGGGAGCTGTTTTTT | CASSGRDRGRTGELFF
once | . | TRBJ1-1 | TRBV14 | TGTGCCAGCAGCCGAACAGTGAACACTGAAGCTTTCTTT | CASSRTVNTEAFF
. | TRBD1 | TRBJ1-2 | TRBV6-6 | TGTGCCAGCAGTTTTACAGGGGTAGGAGGCTACACCTTC | CASSFTGVGGYTF
once | TRBD2 | TRBJ2-1 | TRBV5-1 | TGCGCCAGCAGCCCCGTGAGCGGGGGCCGAGCCTACAATGAGCAGTTCTTC | CASSPVSGGRAYNEQFF